This TCR beta chain was captured in a study of blood T cell repertoires in COVID-19 (dated by TCRdb to the early 2020s). Notes on the research overall: Samples covering the acute and convalescent phases of COVID-19 were provided by collaborators in the United States, Italy and Spain. Deeply sampled blood TCRbeta repertoires from subjects exposed to, actively infected with, or recovered from COVID-19 were included in the dataset. Where available, HLA class I and class II types were taken from metadata supplied by the sample provider and were not determined by assay-based typing. A freely available public database, intended as a resource for researchers studying the immune response to SARS-CoV-2, is where the repertoires were released. The sample metadata nearly always contained a de-identified subject ID, COVID-19 status, age in years and sex. Samples came from the ongoing ImmuneRACE study (first 160 participants) plus 1,254 subjects from 6 global collaborators. The prospective study material was composed of cDNA or gDNA derived from T cells, B-cell-depleted T cells, or PBMCs. Paper-wide results and their limitations: How much clinical and demographic metadata was included differed by source and by participant, and the metadata was provided uncurated.

From V the trimming removes 4 bases and from J it removes 3 bases, while the gene matches leave 15 bases of the junction unaccounted for. The CDR3 has 19 amino acids, counting the end cysteine and phenylalanine. Only the CDR3 DNA stays, 57 bases, in frame from base 1. The germline V gene (reference sequence) specifies MNHEY as CDR1 and SMNVEV as CDR2. TCRbeta CDR3 regions were amplified from genomic DNA by means of the immunoSEQ Assay, a bias-controlled multiplex PCR. Per the original workflow: The number of nucleated cells in each sample was estimated from the amplification of reference gene primers within the assay. To quantify the absolute abundance of each unique TCRbeta CDR3 rearrangement, sequence reads were collapsed and filtered. Productive Simpson clonality was computed per sample as the square root of Simpson's diversity index over productive rearrangements. TCRdb holds this immuneACCESS table with in-frame rearrangements only. Some clones are missing; in checked studies, unresolved V genes explain under half, and the rest has no known cause. The V and J calls and clone size are taken from that table; D and trimming were inferred from the DNA. The table for this sample lists around 70,000 clones; 85% to 90% of them were counted only once. In total, the top ten clones hold about 9.2% of the sample.

Collaborating institutions collected whole blood in K2EDTA tubes following their own protocols. Collaborator samples were shipped for TCRbeta analysis as frozen whole blood, isolated PBMCs, or DNA extracted from either sample type. This clone showed up just once. Its antigen remains unidentified. No per-base quality is available; no much larger clone lies one base away. The source material was peripheral blood. The TCR comes from a man older than 75 with acute or convalescent COVID-19. The chain joins TRBV27 to TRBJ2-3; TRBD2 lines up with 11 middle nucleotides. At the DNA level, the sequence is TGTGCCAGCAGTTCCGGGACCTATCGACTAGCGGGGTCGACAGATACGCAGTATTTT. Its protein product is CASSSGTYRLAGSTDTQYF.